These 18 T cell receptor beta chains share one sample of origin, sequenced in a study of Graves' ophthalmopathy and Graves' hyperthyroidism. Amplification from RNA transcripts yielded the TCR beta CDR3 regions. HTBI primers primed a first-round RT-PCR, and a second-round multiplex PCR followed. TCRdb passed the multiplex PCR reads through MiXCR, listing each CDR3 protein once. The table lists 500,000 to 600,000 distinct CDR3 sequences, roughly 40% of them singletons. The sample consisted of peripheral blood or thyroid tissue (not recorded which). These receptors were collected from an adult man with Graves' hyperthyroidism.

There are a few counts of this clonotype. The chain combines TRBV19 with TRBJ2-6; possibly TRBD1 or TRBD2 for D (6 bases each). The V gene lost 4 bases and the J gene lost 3 bases, with 13 bases spanning the gap. Germline CDR1 is LNHDA and CDR2 is SQIVND (reference sequence). The length of the CDR3 is 16 residues. CDR3 sequence: CASSTLKGGGANVLTF. Written as DNA, the CDR3 is TGTGCCAGTAGTACTCTCAAGGGGGGTGGGGCCAACGTCCTGACTTTC.

The chain joins TRBV12-3 or TRBV12-4 to TRBJ2-5; no firm D call. Trimming pared 4 bases from V and 6 bases from J, leaving 15 bases between. The CDR3 loop spans 14 amino acids. The CDR3 sequence is CASSSPNPGQTQYF. CDR3 bases: TGTGCCAGCAGTTCCCCAAATCCTGGGCAGACCCAGTACTTC.

Ten or more counts support this clonotype. A read error may produce the germline difference seen at one junction end. The chain is built from TRBV2 and TRBJ2-6; a weak D match, TRBD2 (5 bases). CDR3 length: 19 amino acids. Germline lookup yields CDR1 SNHLY and CDR2 FYNNEI. The CDR3 protein is CASSARSTTLFSRANVLTF. For the CDR3, the DNA is TGTGCCAGCAGTGCTCGATCGACTACACTGTTCTCTCGGGCCAACGTCCTGACTTTC.

This clonotype was seen many times. V is TRBV7-9 and J is TRBJ2-7, with D hard to call. Trimming shortened V by 4 bases and J by 2 bases, and 15 bases separated the two germline ends. CDR1 is SEHNR, CDR2 FQNEAQ, per germline (reference sequence). This CDR3 is 15 amino acids long. CDR3 DNA: TGTGCCAGCAGCTCCTGGACGGAAGGCACCTACGAGCAGTACTTC. It specifies CASSSWTEGTYEQYF.

This clonotype was recorded many times. The junction departs from germline at one end; a sequencing error may be responsible. CDR3 nucleotides: TGCGCCAGCAGCCAAGGGGGAGGGAGCAATCAGCCCCAGCATTTT. It codes for CASSQGGGSNQPQHF. The chain joins TRBV7-8 to TRBJ1-5, with D tentatively TRBD1 (6 bases). Germline V lookup: CDR1 SGHVS, CDR2 FQNEAQ. The CDR3 sequence is 15 residues long. The entire variable domain, with the rest obtained from reference TRBV7-8 and TRBJ1-5, is as follows: GAGVSQSPRYKVAKRGQDVALRCDPISGHVSLFWYQQALGQGPEFLTYFQNEAQLDKSGLPSDRFFAERPEGSVSTLKIQRTQQEDSAVYLCASSQGGGSNQPQHFGDGTRLSIL.

This clonotype was seen repeatedly, ten times or more. V and J are TRBV19 and TRBJ2-7; TRBD2 matches 12 bases. Germline V gene sequence: CDR1 LNHDA, CDR2 SQIVND (reference sequence). Germline trimming cut 3 bases from V and 6 bases from J; bases unmatched to any gene: 0. The CDR3 spans 13 residues. The DNA of the CDR3 is TGTGCCAGTAGTATGACTAGCGGGAGCGAGCAGTACTTC. Amino acid sequence: CASSMTSGSEQYF.

This sequence joins TRBV27 and TRBJ1-1, with TRBD1 as a possible D gene (6 bases). The CDR3 spans 14 residues. Looked up from germline, CDR1 is MNHEY and CDR2 is SMNVEV (reference sequence). Trimming removed 4 bases at V and 7 bases at J, with 16 bases between. The CDR3 DNA is TGTGCCAGCAGTTCCCCGGGGGCCGTCGGTGAAGCTTTCTTT. This encodes CASSSPGAVGEAFF.

The table lists this clonotype with many counts. This chain links TRBV2 with TRBJ2-2; 9 positions match TRBD1. With 6 bases clipped from V and 2 bases from J, the junction kept 4 bases outside the gene matches. CDR3 length equals 15 residues. Germline loops: CDR1 SNHLY, CDR2 FYNNEI. The CDR3 region has the DNA TGTGCCAGCAGCCGGGACAGGGATAACACCGGGGAGCTGTTTTTT. This gives the protein CASSRDRDNTGELFF.

This clonotype came up a few times. The CDR3 nucleotides read TGCAGCGTTGAAGATCCCAAGTCGACACGCTCCTACGAGCAGTACTTC. Translating it yields CSVEDPKSTRSYEQYF. The chain links TRBV29-1 to TRBJ2-7, with unresolved D. Trimming shortened V by 0 bases and J by 0 bases, and 15 bases separated the two germline ends. This CDR3 comprises 16 residues. From germline, CDR1 is SQVTM and CDR2 ANQGSEA.

The chain employs TRBV14 and TRBJ2-7; tentative D call: TRBD2 (6 bases). The germline V gene has CDR1 SGHDN and CDR2 FVKESK. V lost 0 bases, J lost 3 bases, and 12 bases lay in between. The CDR3 totals 15 residues. CDR3 in amino acids: CASSQDWSGFYEQYF. In DNA, the CDR3 is TGTGCCAGCAGCCAAGATTGGAGCGGGTTCTACGAGCAGTACTTC.

This clonotype was observed at least ten times. This sequence joins TRBV24-1 and TRBJ2-5; no clear D. Germline loops: CDR1 KGHDR, CDR2 SFDVKD. V was cut by 4 bases and J by 10 bases, with 15 bases left in between. The CDR3 runs 13 residues. The CDR3 spells CATSDLGSPDQYF. The CDR3 nucleotides are TGTGCCACCAGTGACTTGGGCTCCCCGGACCAGTACTTC.

This clonotype has just a few counts. V is TRBV20-1 and J is TRBJ2-7; TRBD2 agrees at 8 bases. CDR1 DFQATT and CDR2 SNEGSKA come from the germline V gene (reference sequence). The V segment lost 6 bases and the J segment 3 bases; nucleotides outside the gene matches: 13. CDR3 length: 15 residues. Here the CDR3 reads CSAEKLGGRHYEQYF. The DNA of the CDR3 is TGCAGTGCGGAAAAACTAGGCGGGAGGCACTACGAGCAGTACTTC.

This clonotype occurred many times. The rearrangement links TRBV29-1 to TRBJ1-1; D gene ambiguous. V gave up 5 bases and J gave up 1 base, with 8 bases separating them. This CDR3 region has 12 residues. Per germline, CDR1 SQVTM and CDR2 ANQGSEA. For the CDR3, the DNA is TGCAGCGTTTCACTGGGGAACACTGAAGCTTTCTTT. It codes for CSVSLGNTEAFF. Filled out from reference TRBV29-1 and TRBJ1-1, the complete variable domain reads SAVISQKPSRDICQRGTSLTIQCQVDSQVTMMFWYRQQPGQSLTLIATANQGSEATYESGFVIDKFPISRPNLTFSTLTVSNMSPEDSSIYLCSVSLGNTEAFFGQGTRLTVV.

This clonotype was observed many times. The chain carries TRBV5-1 and TRBJ1-1; D remains ambiguous. Looked up from germline, CDR1 is SGHRS and CDR2 is YFSETQ. Between the trimmed V and J ends, which lost 4 bases and 8 bases, there was a span of 15 bases. The CDR3 covers 13 residues. DNA of the CDR3: TGCGCCAGCAGCCAAGACGGTACGTTCGAAGCTTTCTTT. As protein: CASSQDGTFEAFF.

The gene calls are TRBV7-2 and TRBJ2-7; no firm D call. The CDR3 has 14 residues. V was pared by 5 bases and J by 3 bases, with 14 bases between. Germline lookup yields CDR1 SGHTA and CDR2 FQGNSA. DNA for the CDR3: TGTGCCAGCAGCCCTGCAAAACCCCACTACGAGCAGTACTTC. Protein sequence: CASSPAKPHYEQYF.

This clonotype was seen only a few times. This chain uses TRBV5-8 with TRBJ2-7; 14 nucleotides match TRBD2. Germline CDR1 and CDR2: SGHTS and YDEGEE. CDR3 length: 16 residues. V shed 0 bases, J shed 2 bases, and the junction held 1 base outside the gene matches. As DNA, the CDR3 is TGTGCCAGCAGCTTGGGACTAGCGGGGGGGACCTACGAGCAGTACTTC. Translating gives CASSLGLAGGTYEQYF.

This clonotype appeared many times. The V call is TRBV7-9, the J call TRBJ1-2; D unresolved. V was pared by 5 bases and J by 4 bases, with 14 bases between. There are 14 residues in the CDR3. CDR1 SEHNR and CDR2 FQNEAQ come from the germline V gene (reference sequence). The chain's CDR3 is CASSPFEEGYGYTF. CDR3 coding DNA: TGTGCCAGCAGCCCCTTCGAAGAGGGCTATGGCTACACCTTC.

This chain uses TRBV10-3 with TRBJ1-5; D remains unclear. Trimming left V 1 base short and J 1 base short, with 8 bases between. The CDR3 totals 15 residues. Germline CDR1 and CDR2: ENHRY and SYGVKD. This CDR3 reads CAISELGGSNQPQHF. In DNA form, the CDR3 reads TGTGCCATCAGTGAGTTAGGAGGGAGCAATCAGCCCCAGCATTTT.